These 2 T cell receptor beta chains share one sample of origin, sequenced in a study of OX40 agonist ivuxolimab in advanced cancers. The library was obtained by the immunoSEQ multiplex PCR assay. TCRdb re-hosts the immuneACCESS table, in-frame sequences only. Its copies lack some clones; in the studies checked, an unresolved V gene accounts for under half of them, and the cause for the rest is not known. The sample yields approximately 160,000 clones; roughly 94% were counted once. About 0.31% of the sample is in the top ten clones. The sample in question was CD4+ or CD8+ T cells sorted from blood, obtained in a trial of the OX40 agonist ivuxolimab. The source of these receptors is an adult with an advanced solid tumor such as melanoma, head and neck, liver or kidney cancer.

The V call is TRBV7-9, the J call TRBJ2-3; D might be TRBD1 (6 bases). V lost 4 bases, J lost 2 bases, and 13 bases lay in between. This CDR3 spans 15 amino acids. Germline V CDR1 and CDR2: SEHNR, FQNEAQ (reference sequence). The CDR3 loop is CASSYLRQATDTQYF. The CDR3 DNA reads as TGTGCCAGCAGCTACCTGAGACAGGCCACAGATACGCAGTATTTT.

This clone was found once. The J gene is TRBJ2-7, the V gene TRBV7-9; tentative D call: TRBD2 (5 bases). The ends were cut back, 3 bases at V and 5 bases at J, with 8 bases in the middle. The V gene's germline CDR1 is SEHNR and CDR2 FQNEAQ (reference sequence). CDR3 length equals 12 residues. CDR3 region: CASSLSGNEQYF. CDR3 bases: TGTGCCAGCAGCTTGAGCGGTAACGAGCAGTACTTC.